The sequence of this TCR beta chain was determined in a study of T-cell reconstitution after alpha-beta-depleted transplantation in children. Study results and limitations: The origin of alpha-beta T cells about two months after transplant was reportedly several hundred expanded graft clones. Surviving recipient T cells and thymic progenitors underlay high day-60 TCRbeta diversity in some patients. A year post-transplant, T-cell counts and diversity derived mostly from newly produced T cells.

The germline V gene has CDR1 SGHTA and CDR2 FQGTGA. The CDR3 has 15 residues. Losses at the gene ends were 5 bases for V and 2 bases for J; bases not matched to a gene: 6. For this clonotype: As yet, its antigen is unknown.

Unique molecular identifiers were used to barcode this TCRbeta library. TCRdb re-analysed the PCR reads in MiXCR, keeping a single row per CDR3 protein. The repertoire consists of 150,000 to 250,000 distinct CDR3 sequences, with 5.5% to 7% occurring once and the leading ten covering around 4.4%. The chain recombines TRBV7-3 with TRBJ2-5, with TRBD2 matching over 9 bases. The sample was PBMCs, taken before TCRalphabeta/CD19-depleted stem cell transplant. This TCR derives from a girl less than two years old with combined immunodeficiency, due to receive a stem cell transplant. The CDR3 region has the DNA TGTGCCAGCAGCCCGAGCGGGGGGCAGCAAGAGACCCAGTACTTC. It specifies CASSPSGGQQETQYF.